The clone carrying this T cell receptor (beta chain) was found a few times. Its antigen is not identified. Primers used in a second PCR of roughly 6 to 11 cycles were a sample-barcoded 5' primer and a J-beta primer mix. The study obtained at least 3 million CDR3-containing paired-end reads from every sample. MiXCR, run by TCRdb on the 5' RACE reads, gives a single entry per CDR3 protein. The table shows 1.5 million to 1.8 million distinct CDR3 sequences, with approximately 43% occurring only once. The sample is drawn from a study of blood T cells in healthy people across ages. Staff drew roughly 10 milliliters of peripheral blood from each donor. Isolating PBMCs gave at least 6 million of these cells per sample. Losses at the gene ends were 8 bases for V and 5 bases for J; bases not matched to a gene: 8. This CDR3 contains 14 residues. The germline CDR1 and CDR2 sequences are ENHRY and SYGVKD. Findings and caveats of the study: Measured against age, TCR beta diversity per million T cells decreased in a roughly linear manner.

The sequence derives from a woman under 30 in good health. The sequencing input was blood. The V gene is TRBV10-3, the J gene TRBJ1-1, with 10 bases aligning to TRBD1. The CDR3 loop reads CAIGGQGGKTEAFF. DNA for the CDR3: TGTGCCATCGGTGGACAGGGGGGAAAGACTGAAGCTTTCTTT.